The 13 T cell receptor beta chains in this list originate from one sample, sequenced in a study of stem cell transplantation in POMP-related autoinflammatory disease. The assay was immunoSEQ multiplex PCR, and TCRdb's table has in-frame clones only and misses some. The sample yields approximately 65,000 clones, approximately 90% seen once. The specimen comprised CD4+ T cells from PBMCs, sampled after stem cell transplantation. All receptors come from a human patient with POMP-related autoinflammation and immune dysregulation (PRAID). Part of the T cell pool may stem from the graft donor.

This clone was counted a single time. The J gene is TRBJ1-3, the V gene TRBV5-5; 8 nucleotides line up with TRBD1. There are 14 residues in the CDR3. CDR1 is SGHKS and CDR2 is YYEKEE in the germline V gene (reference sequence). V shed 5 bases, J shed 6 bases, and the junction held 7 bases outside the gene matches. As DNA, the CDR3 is TGTGCCAGCAGTCATACAGGGGGGGAAAACACCATATATTTT. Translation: CASSHTGGENTIYF.

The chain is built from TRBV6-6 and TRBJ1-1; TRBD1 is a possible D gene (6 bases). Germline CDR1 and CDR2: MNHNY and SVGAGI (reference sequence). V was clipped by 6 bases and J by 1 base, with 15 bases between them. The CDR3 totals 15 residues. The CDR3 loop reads CASSQTGSSNTEAFF. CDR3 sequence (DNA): TGTGCCAGCAGCCAAACAGGGTCCTCGAACACTGAAGCTTTCTTT.

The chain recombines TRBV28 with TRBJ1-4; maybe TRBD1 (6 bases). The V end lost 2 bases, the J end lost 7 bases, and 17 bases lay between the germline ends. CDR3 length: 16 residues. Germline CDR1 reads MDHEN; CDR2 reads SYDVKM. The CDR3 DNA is TGTGCCAGCAGTTTAATTACGCGGGGGCTGCTTGAAAAACTGTTTTTT. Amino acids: CASSLITRGLLEKLFF.

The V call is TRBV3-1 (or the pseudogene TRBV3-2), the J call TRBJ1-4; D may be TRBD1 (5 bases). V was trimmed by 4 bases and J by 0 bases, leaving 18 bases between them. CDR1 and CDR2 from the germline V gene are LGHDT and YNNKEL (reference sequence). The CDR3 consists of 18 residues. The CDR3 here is CASSPWPGSSATNEKLFF. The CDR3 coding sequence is TGTGCCAGCAGCCCCTGGCCAGGGAGTTCAGCAACTAATGAAAAACTGTTTTTT.

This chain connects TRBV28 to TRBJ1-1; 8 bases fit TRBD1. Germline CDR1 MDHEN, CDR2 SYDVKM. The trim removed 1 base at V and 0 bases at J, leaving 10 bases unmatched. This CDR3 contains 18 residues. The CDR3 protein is CASSLFLGDRQMNTEAFF. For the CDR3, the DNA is TGTGCCAGCAGTTTATTTTTAGGGGACAGGCAGATGAACACTGAAGCTTTCTTT.

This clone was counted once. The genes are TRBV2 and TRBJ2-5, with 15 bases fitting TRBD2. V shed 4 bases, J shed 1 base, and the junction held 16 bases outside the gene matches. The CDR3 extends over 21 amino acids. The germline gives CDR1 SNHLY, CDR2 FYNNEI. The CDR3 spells CASSGWPLGLAGGVGQETQYF. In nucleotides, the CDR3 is TGTGCCAGCAGTGGGTGGCCTTTGGGACTAGCGGGGGGCGTAGGCCAAGAGACCCAGTACTTC.

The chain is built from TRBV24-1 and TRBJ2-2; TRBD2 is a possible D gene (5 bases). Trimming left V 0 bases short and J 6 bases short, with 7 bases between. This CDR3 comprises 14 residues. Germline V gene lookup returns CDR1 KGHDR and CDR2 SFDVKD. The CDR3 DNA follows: TGTGCCACCAGTGATTTGCCACTAGCCGGGGAGCTGTTTTTT. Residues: CATSDLPLAGELFF.

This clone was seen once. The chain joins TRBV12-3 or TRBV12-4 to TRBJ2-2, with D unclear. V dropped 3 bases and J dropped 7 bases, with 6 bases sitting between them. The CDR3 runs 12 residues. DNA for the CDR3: TGTGCCAGCAGTTTTACCTTCGGGGAGCTGTTTTTT. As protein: CASSFTFGELFF.

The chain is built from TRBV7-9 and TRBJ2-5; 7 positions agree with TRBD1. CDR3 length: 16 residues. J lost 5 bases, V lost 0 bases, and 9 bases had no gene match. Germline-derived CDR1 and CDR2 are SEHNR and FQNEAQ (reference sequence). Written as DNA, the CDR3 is TGTGCCAGCAGCTTAGCAACCAGGGGGTGGCGGGAGACCCAGTACTTC. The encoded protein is CASSLATRGWRETQYF.

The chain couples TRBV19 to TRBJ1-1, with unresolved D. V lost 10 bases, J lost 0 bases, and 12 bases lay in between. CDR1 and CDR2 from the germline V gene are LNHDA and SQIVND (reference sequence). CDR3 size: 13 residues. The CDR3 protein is CATRPVLNTEAFF. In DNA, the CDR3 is TGTGCCACTAGACCTGTATTGAACACTGAAGCTTTCTTT.

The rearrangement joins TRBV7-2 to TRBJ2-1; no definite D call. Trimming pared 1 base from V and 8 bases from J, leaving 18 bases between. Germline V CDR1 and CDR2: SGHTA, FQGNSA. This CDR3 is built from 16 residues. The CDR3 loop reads CASSLGPRSPRYEQFF. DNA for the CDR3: TGTGCCAGCAGCTTAGGACCAAGGTCCCCACGCTATGAGCAGTTCTTC.

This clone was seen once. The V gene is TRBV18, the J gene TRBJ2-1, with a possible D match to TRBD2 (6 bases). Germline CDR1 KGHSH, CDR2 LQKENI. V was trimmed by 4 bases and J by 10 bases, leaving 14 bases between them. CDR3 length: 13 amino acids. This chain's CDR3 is CASSRQRVEEQFF. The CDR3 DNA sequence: TGTGCCAGCTCACGTCAGCGGGTTGAGGAGCAGTTCTTC. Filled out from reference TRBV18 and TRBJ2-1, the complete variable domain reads NAGVMQNPRHLVRRRGQEARLRCSPMKGHSHVYWYRQLPEEGLKFMVYLQKENIIDESGMPKERFSAEFPKEGPSILRIQQVVRGDSAAYFCASSRQRVEEQFFGPGTRLTVL.

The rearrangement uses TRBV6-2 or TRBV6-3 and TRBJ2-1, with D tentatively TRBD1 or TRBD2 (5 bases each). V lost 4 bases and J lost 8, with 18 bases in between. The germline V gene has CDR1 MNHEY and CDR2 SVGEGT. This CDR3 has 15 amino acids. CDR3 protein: CASSLGDLVVDEQFF. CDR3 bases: TGTGCCAGCAGTTTGGGGGATCTAGTTGTAGATGAGCAGTTCTTC.